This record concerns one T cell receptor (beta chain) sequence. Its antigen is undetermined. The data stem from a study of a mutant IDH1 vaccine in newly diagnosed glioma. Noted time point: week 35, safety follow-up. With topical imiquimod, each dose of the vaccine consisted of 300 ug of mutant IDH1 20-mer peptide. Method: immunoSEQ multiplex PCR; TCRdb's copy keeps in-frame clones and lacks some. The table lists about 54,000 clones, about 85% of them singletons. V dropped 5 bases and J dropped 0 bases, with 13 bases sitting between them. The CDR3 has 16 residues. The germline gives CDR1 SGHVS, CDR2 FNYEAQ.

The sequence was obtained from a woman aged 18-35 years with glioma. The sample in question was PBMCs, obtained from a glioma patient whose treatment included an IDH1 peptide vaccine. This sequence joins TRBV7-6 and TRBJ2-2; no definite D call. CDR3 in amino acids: CASSAREGPNTGELFF. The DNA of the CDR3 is TGTGCCAGCAGCGCTAGGGAAGGCCCGAACACCGGGGAGCTGTTTTTT.